The T cell receptor beta chain under discussion was sequenced for a study of T cell responses to AZD1222 COVID-19 vaccine. Notes on the study in general: The study sampled repertoires only after the peak T cell response. Donors were mostly white British, more females; clonal diversity possibly underestimated. Unmutated variant regions are reportedly the target of nearly half of TCRs that are spike-specific.

Turning to this clone: Its antigen is undetermined.

Only in-frame clones appear in the TCRdb table, and some are missing; sequencing was by immunoSEQ multiplex PCR. The sample consists of approximately 120,000 clones, around 87% of them appearing once. Trimming took 0 bases from V and 4 from J, leaving 12 bases between them. In germline, CDR1 is SGHRS, CDR2 YFSETQ. This CDR3 is 15 amino acids long. V is TRBV5-1 and J is TRBJ2-3; D may match TRBD1 or TRBD2 (5 bases each). Sequences were derived from peripheral blood, sampled on day 0 of AZD1222 vaccination. This TCR derives from an adult in good health. For the CDR3, the DNA is TGCGCCAGCAGCTTGGAGGCAGGGAGAGCAGATACGCAGTATTTT. This gives the protein CASSLEAGRADTQYF.